This T cell receptor beta chain was observed in a study of blood T cell repertoires in COVID-19. Across the study: Samples representing acute and convalescent COVID-19 were sourced from the United States, Italy and Spain. In each case, the material was cDNA or gDNA derived from T cells, B-cell-depleted T cells, or PBMCs.

Original analysis: Reference gene primer amplification gave estimated nucleated cell counts. Assay used: immunoSEQ multiplex PCR; TCRdb lists only in-frame clones, some missing. That table supplies the V and J calls and clone size; D and trimming were determined from the DNA. The sample has 40,000 or so clones, 85% to 90% seen once. Trimming took 8 bases from V and 7 from J; bases not matched to a gene: 6. The V gene's germline CDR1 is ENHRY and CDR2 SYGVKD. The CDR3 is 13 residues long. Sequencing input: peripheral blood. The V call is TRBV10-3, the J call TRBJ2-1; TRBD2 matches at 9 bases. The clonotype comes from a man aged 55-75 years with active or convalescent COVID-19. The CDR3 sequence: CAIGSGSGNEQFF. The CDR3 DNA reads as TGTGCCATCGGTAGCGGGAGTGGTAATGAGCAGTTCTTC.